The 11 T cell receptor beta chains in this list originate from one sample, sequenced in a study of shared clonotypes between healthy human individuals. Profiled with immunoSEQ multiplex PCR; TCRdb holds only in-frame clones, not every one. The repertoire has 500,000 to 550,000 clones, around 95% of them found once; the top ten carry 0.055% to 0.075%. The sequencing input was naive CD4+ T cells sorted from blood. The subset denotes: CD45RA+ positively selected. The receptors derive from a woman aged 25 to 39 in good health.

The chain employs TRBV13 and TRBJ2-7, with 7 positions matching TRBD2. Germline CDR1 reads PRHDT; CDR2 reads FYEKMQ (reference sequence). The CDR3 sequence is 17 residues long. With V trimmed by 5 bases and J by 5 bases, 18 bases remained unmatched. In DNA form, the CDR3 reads TGTGCCAGCAGCCCGTCGATCCTGGAGGGAGGGCCCCACGAGCAGTACTTC. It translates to CASSPSILEGGPHEQYF.

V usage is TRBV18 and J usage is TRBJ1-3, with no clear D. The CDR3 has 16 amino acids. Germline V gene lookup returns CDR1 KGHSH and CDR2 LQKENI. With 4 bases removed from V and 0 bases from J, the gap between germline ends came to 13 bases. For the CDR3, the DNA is TGTGCCAGCTCACGATCCGGTGGACTCTCTGGAAACACCATATATTTT. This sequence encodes CASSRSGGLSGNTIYF.

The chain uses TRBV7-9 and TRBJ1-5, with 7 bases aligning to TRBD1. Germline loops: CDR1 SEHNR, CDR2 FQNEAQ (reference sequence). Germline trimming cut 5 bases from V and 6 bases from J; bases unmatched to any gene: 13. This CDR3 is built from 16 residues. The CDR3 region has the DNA TGTGCCAGCAGCACCAGCCGACAGGGCTCTCGTCAGCCCCAGCATTTT. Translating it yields CASSTSRQGSRQPQHF.

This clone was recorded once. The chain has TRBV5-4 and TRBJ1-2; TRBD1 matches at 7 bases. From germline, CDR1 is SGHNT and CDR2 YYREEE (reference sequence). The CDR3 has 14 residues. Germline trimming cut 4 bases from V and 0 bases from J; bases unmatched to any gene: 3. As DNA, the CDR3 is TGTGCCAGCAGCCCAGGGGGGGCTAACTATGGCTACACCTTC. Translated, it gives CASSPGGANYGYTF.

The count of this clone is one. The CDR3 region is CASSVTTVYSGANVLTF. The CDR3 coding sequence is TGTGCCAGCAGTGTGACGACAGTCTACTCTGGGGCCAACGTCCTGACTTTC. The V call is TRBV6-1, the J call TRBJ2-6, with D maybe TRBD1 (5 bases). V was clipped by 4 bases and J by 0 bases, with 13 bases between them. Germline values: CDR1 MNHNS, CDR2 SASEGT. The CDR3 sequence is 17 residues long.

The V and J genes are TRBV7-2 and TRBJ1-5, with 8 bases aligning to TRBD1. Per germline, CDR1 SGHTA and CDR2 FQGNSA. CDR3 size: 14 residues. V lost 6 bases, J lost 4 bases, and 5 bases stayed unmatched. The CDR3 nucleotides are TGTGCCAGCAGTTATGACAGGGGAAATCAGCCCCAGCATTTT. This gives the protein CASSYDRGNQPQHF.

The CDR3: CASSFDTNTEAFF. The CDR3 DNA sequence: TGTGCCAGCAGTTTTGACACTAACACTGAAGCTTTCTTT. The V call is TRBV28, the J call TRBJ1-1, with D hard to call. The CDR3 runs 13 residues. Germline assignment: CDR1 MDHEN and CDR2 SYDVKM. V lost 3 bases and J lost 2, with 7 bases in between.

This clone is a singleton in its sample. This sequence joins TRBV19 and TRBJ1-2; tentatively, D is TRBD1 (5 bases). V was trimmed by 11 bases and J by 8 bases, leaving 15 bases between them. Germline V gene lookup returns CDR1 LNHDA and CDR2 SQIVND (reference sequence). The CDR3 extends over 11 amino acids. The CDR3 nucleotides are TGTGCCCTAAGGGGAGCGGGCGGCTACACCTTC. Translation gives CALRGAGGYTF.

CDR3 residues: CASSDPASMNTEAFF. DNA of the CDR3: TGTGCCAGCAGTGATCCCGCCAGTATGAACACTGAAGCTTTCTTT. The rearrangement links TRBV28 to TRBJ1-1; no clear D gene. The CDR3 runs 15 residues. V was pared by 5 bases and J by 0 bases, with 13 bases between. CDR1 MDHEN and CDR2 SYDVKM come from the germline V gene.

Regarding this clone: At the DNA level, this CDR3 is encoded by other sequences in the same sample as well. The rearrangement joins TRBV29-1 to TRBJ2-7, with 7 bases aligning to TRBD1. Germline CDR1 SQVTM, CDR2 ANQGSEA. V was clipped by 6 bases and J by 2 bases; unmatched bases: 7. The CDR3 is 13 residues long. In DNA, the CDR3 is TGCAGCGTCAGCCGGGACAGAGCCTACGAGCAGTACTTC. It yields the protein CSVSRDRAYEQYF.

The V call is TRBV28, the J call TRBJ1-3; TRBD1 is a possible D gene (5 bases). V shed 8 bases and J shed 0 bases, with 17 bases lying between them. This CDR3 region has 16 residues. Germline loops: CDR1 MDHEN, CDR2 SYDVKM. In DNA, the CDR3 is TGTGCCAGCGAGGCCCCCGGGGACCGCTCTGGAAACACCATATATTTT. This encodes CASEAPGDRSGNTIYF.